The rows below give T cell receptor beta chains drawn from one sample of a study of blood T cell repertoires in COVID-19. Measured with immunoSEQ multiplex PCR; TCRdb has only the in-frame clones, and not every one. The sample has about 55,000 clones; 88% are singletons. The sequenced sample was peripheral blood. Receptor source: a man aged 60 to 69 with active COVID-19. Both conserved end residues are part of each CDR3. The order of the fields is CDR3 length, J gene, clone size, V gene, D gene, CDR3 protein, CDR3 DNA. A D gene is named only where the DNA matches it firmly. Expanded clones are given a class, and other clones once, few, many or no size at all.

15 | TRBJ1-2 | - | TRBV4-1 | - | CASSQLWGANYGYTF | TGCGCCAGCAGCCAGTTGTGGGGCGCTAACTATGGCTACACCTTC
14 | TRBJ1-1 | - | TRBV6-6 | - | CASSYGGENTEAFF | TGTGCCAGCAGTTACGGAGGGGAGAACACTGAAGCTTTCTTT
14 | TRBJ1-1 | once | TRBV6-5 | - | CATSGGWERTEAFF | TGTGCCACCAGCGGAGGGTGGGAGCGAACTGAAGCTTTCTTT
16 | TRBJ2-5 | - | TRBV11-2 | - | CASSLVTGSEEETQYF | TGTGCCAGCAGCTTAGTCACAGGATCAGAAGAAGAGACCCAGTACTTC
15 | TRBJ1-2 | - | TRBV2 | TRBD1 | CASSEVGTENYGYTF | TGTGCCAGCAGTGAAGTTGGGACAGAGAACTATGGCTACACCTTC
14 | TRBJ1-5 | - | TRBV6-4 | - | CASSDTKGNQPQHF | TGTGCCAGCAGTGACACTAAGGGCAATCAGCCCCAGCATTTT
15 | TRBJ2-1 | - | TRBV5-1 | - | CASSLATGLNNEQFF | TGCGCCAGCAGCTTGGCCACAGGGCTAAACAATGAGCAGTTCTTC
16 | TRBJ2-7 | few | TRBV7-9 | - | CASSPRWGLADYEQYF | TGTGCCAGCAGCCCTAGGTGGGGGCTAGCGGACTACGAGCAGTACTTC
14 | TRBJ2-2 | - | TRBV11-3 | TRBD1 | CASSSRTGHGELFF | TGTGCCAGCAGCTCCCGGACAGGGCACGGGGAGCTGTTTTTT
16 | TRBJ2-3 | - | TRBV7-2 | TRBD2 | CASSLAGLANTDTQYF | TGTGCCAGCAGCTTGGCGGGACTAGCTAACACAGATACGCAGTATTTT
15 | TRBJ2-5 | - | TRBV13 | TRBD1 | CASRHTGGAGETQYF | TGTGCCAGCAGGCACACAGGGGGCGCCGGTGAGACCCAGTACTTC
15 | TRBJ2-1 | - | TRBV4-1 | - | CASRISIAAANEQFF | TGCGCCAGCAGGATTAGCATTGCCGCGGCCAATGAGCAGTTCTTC
16 | TRBJ2-1 | - | TRBV7-6 | - | CASSLVAGSAYNEQFF | TGTGCCAGCAGCTTAGTGGCAGGGTCGGCCTACAATGAGCAGTTCTTC
13 | TRBJ2-7 | - | TRBV7-7 | - | CASSLGGNYEQYF | TGTGCCAGCAGCTTAGGCGGCAACTACGAGCAGTACTTC
12 | TRBJ2-1 | once | TRBV9 | - | CASSGTGDEQFF | TGTGCCAGCAGCGGGACTGGAGATGAGCAGTTCTTC
13 | TRBJ1-1 | - | TRBV2 | - | CAGSIQGTTEAFF | TGTGCCGGGTCCATCCAGGGGACAACTGAAGCTTTCTTT
13 | TRBJ1-3 | - | TRBV7-3 | - | CASSVHPGNTIYF | TGTGCCAGCAGCGTACACCCGGGAAACACCATATATTTT
15 | TRBJ1-4 | - | TRBV2 | - | CASRGLGRESEKLFF | TGTGCCAGCAGGGGATTGGGCAGGGAATCTGAAAAACTGTTTTTT
13 | TRBJ1-1 | - | TRBV5-1 | - | CASSPSGPSGAFF | TGCGCCAGCAGCCCGTCGGGCCCTTCGGGGGCTTTCTTT
17 | TRBJ2-6 | - | TRBV5-1 | - | CASSRTTRRSGANVLTF | TGCGCCAGCAGCAGGACTACAAGGCGCTCTGGGGCCAACGTCCTGACTTTC
14 | TRBJ2-7 | - | TRBV29-1 | TRBD1 | CSVESGTGGYEQYF | TGCAGCGTCGAATCGGGAACAGGGGGCTACGAGCAGTACTTC
16 | TRBJ2-3 | - | TRBV27 | TRBD1 | CASSSLGTGEADTQYF | TGTGCCAGCAGTTCGCTCGGGACAGGGGAAGCAGATACGCAGTATTTT
14 | TRBJ1-1 | - | TRBV7-8 | TRBD1 | CASSRYSGGSEAFF | TGTGCCAGCAGTCGATACTCAGGGGGGAGTGAAGCTTTCTTT
16 | TRBJ2-1 | - | TRBV19 | TRBD1 | CASSSQSGTGDNEQFF | TGTGCCAGTAGTTCGCAGTCCGGGACAGGGGACAATGAGCAGTTCTTC
16 | TRBJ2-2 | - | TRBV6-6 | - | CASSYQGGGNTGELFF | TGTGCCAGCAGTTACCAAGGTGGCGGAAACACCGGGGAGCTGTTTTTT
15 | TRBJ2-2 | - | TRBV4-2 | TRBD2 | CASSQDAGGTGELFF | TGTGCCAGCAGCCAAGACGCGGGGGGTACCGGGGAGCTGTTTTTT
12 | TRBJ2-5 | once | TRBV12-5 | - | CASGATRETQYF | TGTGCTAGTGGCGCGACGAGGGAGACCCAGTACTTC
16 | TRBJ1-2 | - | TRBV28 | TRBD1 | CASSFNAPGQLYGYTF | TGTGCCAGCAGTTTCAATGCCCCGGGACAGCTCTATGGCTACACCTTC
15 | TRBJ2-7 | - | TRBV28 | TRBD2 | CASGERLAGSYEQYF | TGTGCCAGCGGCGAAAGACTAGCGGGATCCTACGAGCAGTACTTC
15 | TRBJ2-1 | - | TRBV7-8 | TRBD2 | CASSFPSGSLNEQFF | TGTGCCAGCAGCTTTCCTAGCGGGAGTCTTAATGAGCAGTTCTTC
17 | TRBJ2-2 | - | TRBV5-1 | TRBD2 | CASSLSGTSSGTGELFF | TGCGCCAGCAGCTTATCCGGGACTAGTTCGGGAACCGGGGAGCTGTTTTTT
15 | TRBJ2-1 | - | TRBV6-4 | - | CASSPEEGLGNEQFF | TGTGCCAGCAGCCCTGAGGAGGGGTTAGGTAATGAGCAGTTCTTC
16 | TRBJ2-3 | once | TRBV11-2 | TRBD2 | CASRGLAGGSTDTQYF | TGTGCCAGCAGGGGACTAGCGGGAGGGAGTACAGATACGCAGTATTTT
14 | TRBJ1-2 | - | TRBV28 | - | CASRQVPSNYGYTF | TGTGCCAGCCGACAGGTCCCATCTAACTATGGCTACACCTTC
14 | TRBJ1-1 | - | TRBV7-2 | TRBD1 | CASSSQGVDTEAFF | TGTGCCAGCAGCTCGCAGGGGGTTGACACTGAAGCTTTCTTT